This TCR beta chain stems from a study of T cells in Graves' hyperthyroidism and ophthalmopathy. The study, taken as a whole, reports: Onset of ophthalmopathy came a median approximately 6.8 months after the model predicted it. Among clonotypes expanded in thyroid above 0.001, most were also found in blood.

A remark on this clonotype: Its antigen is as yet unknown.

Germline-derived CDR1 and CDR2 are SEHNR and FQNEAQ (reference sequence). This CDR3 has 8 residues. Stability of Graves' hyperthyroidism was defined as absent ophthalmopathy progression within 18 months. It was RNA transcripts that yielded the amplified TCR beta CDR3 regions. The HTBI primer set was used in a first-round RT-PCR of the TCR CDR3. TCRdb re-analysed the multiplex PCR reads in MiXCR, keeping a single row per CDR3 protein. The data hold approximately 740,000 distinct CDR3 sequences, with around 15% observed a single time. The specimen was blood. The rearrangement joins TRBV7-9 to TRBJ2-4; D possibly corresponds to TRBD2 (5 bases). The receptor was isolated from a young woman with Graves' hyperthyroidism. The DNA for the CDR3 is TGTAGCGGTGACATTCAGTACTTC. This codes for CSGDIQYF.